This entry lists 12 T cell receptor beta chains sequenced from one sample in a study of blood T cell repertoires in COVID-19. Method: immunoSEQ multiplex PCR; TCRdb's copy keeps in-frame clones and lacks some. The sample shows just over 150,000 clones, 75% to 85% of them seen only once. Material for sequencing was peripheral blood. The source is a woman aged 45 to 65 with acute or convalescent COVID-19.

V is TRBV5-1 and J is TRBJ1-5; no reliable D call. CDR3 length: 16 residues. V shed 4 bases and J shed 2 bases, with 16 bases lying between them. Germline V gene sequence: CDR1 SGHRS, CDR2 YFSETQ. In DNA, the CDR3 is TGCGCCAGCAGCCCCCGGCCCGGGGATGGCAATCAGCCCCAGCATTTT. Its protein product is CASSPRPGDGNQPQHF.

The rearrangement links TRBV2 to TRBJ2-7; TRBD1 agrees at 9 bases. With V trimmed by 9 bases and J by 6 bases, 3 bases remained unmatched. CDR1 is SNHLY, CDR2 FYNNEI, per germline. The CDR3 runs 11 residues. DNA for the CDR3: TGTGCCAGGGGACAGGGTAGCGAGCAGTACTTC. Amino acids: CARGQGSEQYF.

This clone showed up just once. The chain couples TRBV6-2 or TRBV6-3 to TRBJ2-7, with a tentative D call TRBD2 (5 bases). The V gene lost 4 bases and the J gene lost 3 bases, with 10 bases spanning the gap. The germline V gene has CDR1 MNHEY and CDR2 SVGEGT. There are 13 residues in the CDR3. The CDR3 sequence: CASSFRTHYEQYF. In DNA form, the CDR3 reads TGTGCCAGCAGTTTTAGGACTCACTACGAGCAGTACTTC.

This clone turned up a few times. The chain couples TRBV5-1 to TRBJ2-3; no reliable D call. The V gene's germline CDR1 is SGHRS and CDR2 YFSETQ. The CDR3 spans 14 residues. Trimming removed 5 bases at V and 0 bases at J, with 10 bases between. The CDR3 loop is CASRSAASTDTQYF. The CDR3 DNA reads as TGCGCCAGCAGGTCTGCGGCTAGCACAGATACGCAGTATTTT.

The chain joins TRBV13 to TRBJ2-7; D is possibly TRBD1 (8 bases). The CDR3 length is 15 residues. Germline CDR1 PRHDT, CDR2 FYEKMQ (reference sequence). The V end lost 2 bases, the J end lost 5 bases, and 16 bases lay between the germline ends. CDR3: CASSLYDRGGNEQYF. In nucleotides, the CDR3 is TGTGCCAGCAGCTTATATGACAGGGGAGGGAACGAGCAGTACTTC.

V usage is TRBV7-2 and J usage is TRBJ2-5; TRBD1 matches 8 bases. CDR1 SGHTA and CDR2 FQGNSA come from the germline V gene. CDR3 length: 15 residues. Trimming removed 5 bases from V and 4 bases from J; junction bases left unmatched: 9. CDR3 coding DNA: TGTGCCAGCAGCCTTAACGGACAGGGTGTAGAGACCCAGTACTTC. Encoded protein: CASSLNGQGVETQYF.

This clone was detected a few times. The CDR3 region has the DNA TGTGCCAGCAGTTTGCAGGGGATCTCCTACGAGCAGTACTTC. Its translation is CASSLQGISYEQYF. This chain joins TRBV27 and TRBJ2-7, with D tentatively TRBD1 (6 bases). Germline-derived CDR1 and CDR2 are MNHEY and SMNVEV (reference sequence). V dropped 3 bases and J dropped 0 bases, with 9 bases sitting between them. The CDR3 is 14 residues long.

V is TRBV5-4 and J is TRBJ1-1; TRBD1 agrees at 11 bases. This CDR3 region has 16 residues. The trim removed 6 bases at V and 3 bases at J, leaving 10 bases unmatched. Germline loops: CDR1 SGHNT, CDR2 YYREEE (reference sequence). The CDR3 region is CASTPGTGGWYTEAFF. The CDR3 DNA follows: TGTGCCAGCACCCCCGGGACAGGGGGTTGGTACACTGAAGCTTTCTTT.

CDR3 in amino acids: CASSLGEGLMSGNTIYF. As DNA, the CDR3 is TGTGCCAGCAGCTTGGGCGAGGGACTGATGTCTGGAAACACCATATATTTT. The rearrangement joins TRBV5-6 to TRBJ1-3, with TRBD1 as a possible D gene (5 bases). The CDR3 loop spans 17 amino acids. V was clipped by 0 bases and J by 1 base, with 14 bases between them. Germline V gene lookup returns CDR1 SGHDT and CDR2 YYEEEE.

Concerning this clone: The identical CDR3 is also encoded by other nucleotide sequences in the sample. The chain is built from TRBV7-2 and TRBJ2-1; maybe TRBD2 (6 bases). The CDR3 spans 14 residues. From germline, CDR1 is SGHTA and CDR2 FQGNSA. The germline V and J ends were trimmed by 3 bases and 1 base, with 7 bases remaining between them. This CDR3 is CASSFSGSYNEQFF. In DNA, the CDR3 is TGTGCCAGCAGCTTTAGCGGTTCCTACAATGAGCAGTTCTTC.

The chain links TRBV5-1 to TRBJ2-5; D is perhaps TRBD1 (8 bases). The CDR3 is 15 amino acids. Trimming removed 4 bases from V and 10 bases from J, with 23 bases in between. Per germline, CDR1 SGHRS and CDR2 YFSETQ. The CDR3 loop is CASSRTGNYRGDQYF. CDR3 DNA: TGCGCCAGCAGCAGGACAGGGAACTACCGGGGGGACCAGTACTTC.

This sequence joins TRBV5-6 and TRBJ2-1, with a tentative D call TRBD2 (5 bases). Germline V CDR1 and CDR2: SGHDT, YYEEEE. The V and J ends lost 9 bases and 0 bases respectively, with 10 bases between them. This CDR3 spans 13 amino acids. The CDR3 protein is CATSRGSYNEQFF. The DNA for the CDR3 is TGTGCCACAAGTCGGGGCTCCTACAATGAGCAGTTCTTC.